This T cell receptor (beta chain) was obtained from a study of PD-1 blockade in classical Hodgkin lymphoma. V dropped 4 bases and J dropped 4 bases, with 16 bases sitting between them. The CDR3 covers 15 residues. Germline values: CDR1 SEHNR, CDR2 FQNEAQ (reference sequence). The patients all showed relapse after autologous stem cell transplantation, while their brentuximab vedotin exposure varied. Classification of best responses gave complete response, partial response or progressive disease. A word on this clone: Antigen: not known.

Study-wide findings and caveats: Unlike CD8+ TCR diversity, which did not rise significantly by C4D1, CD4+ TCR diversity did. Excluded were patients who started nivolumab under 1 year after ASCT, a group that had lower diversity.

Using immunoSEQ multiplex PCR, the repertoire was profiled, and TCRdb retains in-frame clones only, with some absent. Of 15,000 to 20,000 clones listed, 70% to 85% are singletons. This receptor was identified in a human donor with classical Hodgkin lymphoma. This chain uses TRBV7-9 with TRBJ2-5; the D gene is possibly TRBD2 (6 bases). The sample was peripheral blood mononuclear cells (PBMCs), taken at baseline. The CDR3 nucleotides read TGTGCCAGCAGCTCCGGCGGGGTAGGCGGAGAGACCCAGTACTTC. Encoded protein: CASSSGGVGGETQYF.